These 27 T cell receptor beta chains were sequenced from one sample in a study of CXCR3-negative and CXCR3-positive naive CD8 T cells. Study-level findings and limits: Hydrophobicity was higher for TRB CDR3s found in CXCR3-positive naive cells than in CXCR3-negative naive cells.

Their antigen targets remain unknown. Libraries of TRB cDNA were made by 5' RACE and carried UMIs. TCRdb reanalyzed the 5' RACE reads and collapses them to one entry per CDR3 protein, without DNA. The sample includes approximately 98,000 distinct CDR3 sequences. The sample comprised naive CXCR3+ CD8+ T cells from blood. Subset indicated: CD45RO-CCR7+CD27+CD95- naive CD8+ T cells expressing CXCR3 (TNR3+). The receptor set was obtained from a human donor in good health. Some clones in this sample may be carry-over from other donors' samples.

The J gene is TRBJ2-7, the V gene TRBV4-2; TCRdb designates TRBD1, a call that cannot be tested without DNA. CDR1 is LGHNA, CDR2 YNFKEQ, per germline. The CDR3 totals 15 residues. The chain's CDR3 is CASSPRWGGSYEQYF.

CDR3 region: CASSTSGTGDETQYF. V and J are TRBV11-3 and TRBJ2-5; TCRdb picks TRBD1, but there is no DNA to check that call. The CDR3 contains 15 residues. The germline CDR1 and CDR2 sequences are SGHNT and YENEEA.

The chain recombines TRBV4-3 with TRBJ1-1. CDR3 length: 13 residues. In germline, CDR1 is LGHNA, CDR2 YSLEER. The chain's CDR3 is CASSQDRWREAFF.

The chain recombines TRBV27 with TRBJ2-7; there is no DNA to check the TCRdb D call of TRBD1. CDR1 is MNHEY and CDR2 is SMNVEV in the germline V gene (reference sequence). CDR3 length: 15 residues. The CDR3 region is CASSIRQVPLVEQYF.

This sequence joins TRBV9 and TRBJ2-1; the TCRdb call, TRBD1, lacks DNA for checking. In germline, CDR1 is SGDLS, CDR2 YYNGEE. There are 16 residues in the CDR3. CDR3 amino acids: CASSVEGGSSYNEQFF.

V and J are TRBV18 and TRBJ2-2. The CDR3 is 14 residues long. CDR1 is KGHSH, CDR2 LQKENI, per germline. CDR3 region: CASPSGANTGELFF.

This chain links TRBV20-1 with TRBJ2-1; TCRdb's D call of TRBD2 is untestable without DNA. Germline V gene sequence: CDR1 DFQATT, CDR2 SNEGSKA (reference sequence). The CDR3 runs 15 residues. The chain's CDR3 is CSARGGGATYNEQFF.

J is TRBJ1-3 and V is TRBV29-1; TCRdb calls TRBD1, which cannot be checked without DNA. Germline CDR1 and CDR2: SQVTM and ANQGSEA. The CDR3 loop spans 12 amino acids. CDR3 sequence reads: CSVMTGGGTIYF.

The J gene is TRBJ2-2, the V gene TRBV18; TCRdb gives TRBD1 as the D gene, but with no DNA this cannot be confirmed. Germline assignment: CDR1 KGHSH and CDR2 LQKENI. This CDR3 is built from 16 residues. The CDR3 sequence is CASSPPGTAGTGELFF.

The chain couples TRBV6-6 to TRBJ2-5; TCRdb's D call of TRBD1 is untestable without DNA. This CDR3 is built from 16 residues. Germline loops: CDR1 MNHNY, CDR2 SVGAGI (reference sequence). The CDR3 loop reads CASSSVPGTVGETQYF.

The chain combines TRBV14 with TRBJ2-7; the D call of TRBD1 rests on TCRdb alone, since no DNA is present to check it. This CDR3 is 13 amino acids long. The germline CDR1 and CDR2 sequences are SGHDN and FVKESK. The CDR3 region is CASSQGQGFEHYF.

The chain combines TRBV29-1 with TRBJ2-1; TCRdb reports TRBD2, a call that lacks DNA to check it against. CDR3 length: 14 amino acids. Germline values: CDR1 SQVTM, CDR2 ANQGSEA. CDR3: CSVAGASGSNEQFF.

CDR3 region: CASSQDRGPPYEQYF. J is TRBJ2-7 and V is TRBV4-3; with no DNA, the TCRdb D assignment of TRBD1 cannot be verified. This CDR3 has 15 residues. Per germline, CDR1 LGHNA and CDR2 YSLEER.

The gene calls are TRBV10-3 and TRBJ2-7. This CDR3 contains 12 residues. Germline assignment: CDR1 ENHRY and CDR2 SYGVKD. The CDR3 sequence: CAISDSSYEQYF.

V usage is TRBV9 and J usage is TRBJ1-1; there is no DNA to check the TCRdb D call of TRBD1. Germline V gene sequence: CDR1 SGDLS, CDR2 YYNGEE. This CDR3 has 14 residues. CDR3 in amino acids: CASSVEGVNTEAFF.

The rearrangement links TRBV20-1 to TRBJ2-2; the D call of TRBD1 rests on TCRdb alone, since no DNA is present to check it. Looked up from germline, CDR1 is DFQATT and CDR2 is SNEGSKA (reference sequence). CDR3 length: 16 amino acids. CDR3: CSADGQGRSGTGELFF.

The rearrangement links TRBV13 to TRBJ2-3; the D call of TRBD1 rests on TCRdb alone, since no DNA is present to check it. Germline-derived CDR1 and CDR2 are PRHDT and FYEKMQ (reference sequence). This CDR3 has 17 residues. Here the CDR3 reads CASSYPLRDRGSDTQYF.

The rearrangement uses TRBV4-1 and TRBJ2-7; checking the TCRdb D call of TRBD2 is not possible without DNA. Per the germline V gene, CDR1 is MGHRA and CDR2 is YSYEKL. CDR3 length equals 14 residues. This chain's CDR3 is CASSQTSGLYEQYF.

The genes are TRBV5-1 and TRBJ2-5. This CDR3 spans 11 amino acids. Germline values: CDR1 SGHRS, CDR2 YFSETQ. The CDR3 sequence is CASTLKETQYF.

The V gene is TRBV4-1, the J gene TRBJ1-2; TCRdb lists TRBD1, though no DNA is available to test this call. The CDR3 is 15 amino acids. Germline CDR1 MGHRA, CDR2 YSYEKL. This chain's CDR3 is CASSHLQGTNYGYTF.

The chain is built from TRBV3-1 and TRBJ2-7; TCRdb calls TRBD1, which cannot be checked without DNA. Germline V gives CDR1 LGHDT, CDR2 YNNKEL (reference sequence). The length of the CDR3 is 14 residues. CDR3 amino acids: CASSGRTGVYEQYF.

This rearrangement joins TRBV7-9 to TRBJ1-6; TCRdb reports TRBD1, a call that lacks DNA to check it against. CDR3 length: 16 residues. Germline assignment: CDR1 SEHNR and CDR2 FQNEAQ (reference sequence). CDR3 sequence: CASSFPGTQVRSPLHF.

The chain combines TRBV12-3 or TRBV12-4 with TRBJ1-2; TCRdb selects TRBD1, and the lack of DNA leaves this call unchecked. This CDR3 contains 14 residues. The chain's CDR3 is CASRPTGAFHGYTF.

The chain couples TRBV6-5 to TRBJ2-3; TCRdb calls TRBD1, which cannot be checked without DNA. Germline CDR1 is MNHEY and CDR2 is SVGAGI. This CDR3 has 15 amino acids. CDR3: CASSYSAGGTDTQYF.

The CDR3 loop is CASSSPIMNTGELFF. The V call is TRBV7-9, the J call TRBJ2-2; checking the TCRdb D call of TRBD1 is not possible without DNA. The CDR3 consists of 15 residues. Germline lookup yields CDR1 SEHNR and CDR2 FQNEAQ (reference sequence).

The rearrangement links TRBV2 to TRBJ2-2; the TRBD2 assignment by TCRdb is unverifiable without DNA. The CDR3 spans 18 residues. Germline CDR1 and CDR2: SNHLY and FYNNEI. CDR3 protein: CASSEDGGGALGTGELFF. The full variable domain, with the rest looked up from reference TRBV2 and TRBJ2-2, is EPEVTQTPSHQVTQMGQEVILRCVPISNHLYFYWYRQILGQKVEFLVSFYNNEISEKSEIFDDQFSVERPDGSNFTLKIRSTKLEDSAMYFCASSEDGGGALGTGELFFGEGSRLTVL.

The chain carries TRBV7-2 and TRBJ1-2; TCRdb's D call of TRBD1 is untestable without DNA. Per germline, CDR1 SGHTA and CDR2 FQGNSA. The CDR3 has 13 amino acids. The CDR3 loop reads CASSFGADYGYTF.